The clone carrying this T cell receptor beta chain occurred many times. Its antigen is not identified. Time point in this sample: newly diagnosed GD, antithyroid drugs for less than 3 months. Construction of the TCR library relied on RNA isolated from PBMCs. Construction of TCR beta libraries relied on iRepertoire HTBI primers and on Arm-PCR targeting CDR3 regions. TCRdb reprocessed the multiplex PCR reads with MiXCR, giving one entry per CDR3 protein. The data show 400,000 to 500,000 distinct CDR3 sequences, with over 15% seen just once and roughly a tenth held by the top ten. This specimen comes from a study of regulatory T cells in long-lasting Graves disease. The overall study: Newly diagnosed Graves' patients had taken antithyroid drugs under 3 months.

The length of the CDR3 is 16 residues. V gave up 3 bases and J gave up 0 bases; unmatched junction bases: 4. Findings and caveats of the study: Persistent cases favored TRBV28, TRBJ1-2 and TRBJ2-5. Less diverse TCR repertoires were seen in persistent Graves' patients than in newly diagnosed ones.

These data were likewise used in another study, on T cells in Graves' hyperthyroidism and ophthalmopathy.

The receptor's source is a woman under 40 with Graves disease. The sequenced sample was peripheral blood mononuclear cells (PBMCs), obtained at new diagnosis, from a patient treated with antithyroid drugs. The V and J genes are TRBV12-3 or TRBV12-4 and TRBJ1-4; 7 nucleotides line up with TRBD1. CDR3 bases: TGTGCCAGCAGTTTCCCCAGGGGGACAACTAATGAAAAACTGTTTTTT. This sequence encodes CASSFPRGTTNEKLFF.